Following are 15 T cell receptor beta chains from one sample sequenced in a study of cytomegalovirus exposure and HLA in healthy donors. Method: immunoSEQ multiplex PCR; TCRdb's copy keeps in-frame clones and lacks some. Found here are fewer than 90,000 clones, approximately 93% of them singletons; the top ten hold approximately 2.1%. Sequenced material: PBMCs. These receptors were obtained from a woman younger than 30 in good health and CMV-seronegative.

V and J are TRBV5-6 and TRBJ1-2; D is ambiguous. Trimming removed 4 bases at V and 2 bases at J, with 15 bases between. Germline V gives CDR1 SGHDT, CDR2 YYEEEE. CDR3 length: 15 amino acids. DNA of the CDR3: TGTGCCAGCAGCCACGCTAGTCCCACCAACTATGGCTACACCTTC. It yields the protein CASSHASPTNYGYTF.

J is TRBJ1-2 and V is TRBV9; TRBD1 matches at 7 bases. V lost 2 bases, J lost 7 bases, and 5 bases stayed unmatched. From germline, CDR1 is SGDLS and CDR2 YYNGEE. The length of the CDR3 is 13 residues. The CDR3 DNA follows: TGTGCCAGCAGCGTCAGACAGGGATTTGGCTACACCTTC. Translated: CASSVRQGFGYTF.

This clone has just one count. The J gene is TRBJ2-3, the V gene TRBV7-2; TRBD2 matches at 8 bases. Per the germline V gene, CDR1 is SGHTA and CDR2 is FQGNSA. This CDR3 is 15 amino acids long. V was pared by 5 bases and J by 4 bases, with 8 bases of the junction left unmatched. The CDR3 loop reads CASSRSGSPPDTQYF. The DNA of the CDR3 is TGTGCCAGCAGCCGGAGCGGGAGCCCCCCAGATACGCAGTATTTT.

The rearrangement uses TRBV7-9 and TRBJ2-7; maybe TRBD2 (6 bases). Germline V gene lookup returns CDR1 SEHNR and CDR2 FQNEAQ (reference sequence). The V and J ends lost 4 bases and 5 bases respectively, with 12 bases between them. CDR3 length: 13 residues. The CDR3 coding sequence is TGTGCCAGCAGCTCCCCCGGAGGGGACGAGCAGTACTTC. Its protein is CASSSPGGDEQYF.

The chain has TRBV6-4 and TRBJ2-1, with 12 bases matching TRBD2. V trimming: 2 bases; J trimming: 8 bases; junction bases outside the gene matches: 4. Germline V gene data show CDR1 as MRHNA and CDR2 as SNTAGT. This CDR3 comprises 15 residues. This chain's CDR3 is CASSDGLAGGDEQFF. The CDR3 DNA follows: TGTGCCAGCAGTGACGGCCTAGCGGGAGGGGATGAGCAGTTCTTC.

In DNA form, the CDR3 reads TGTGCCAGCAGCTTCCAAGGACTTGGGTTAAACACTGAAGCTTTCTTT. It is translated as CASSFQGLGLNTEAFF. The V gene is TRBV13, the J gene TRBJ1-1, with no clear D. V lost 3 bases and J 2 bases, leaving 16 bases between the germline ends. Germline values: CDR1 PRHDT, CDR2 FYEKMQ (reference sequence). The CDR3 is 16 amino acids.

The chain has TRBV28 and TRBJ2-7; 7 bases fit TRBD1. Germline V gene data show CDR1 as MDHEN and CDR2 as SYDVKM. The trim removed 3 bases at V and 6 bases at J, leaving 11 bases unmatched. This CDR3 region has 15 residues. CDR3 residues: CASSFGTVQFGEQYF. The CDR3 nucleotides are TGTGCCAGCAGTTTCGGGACAGTTCAGTTCGGCGAGCAGTACTTC.

The chain links TRBV2 to TRBJ1-2; weak D call: TRBD1 (5 bases). CDR3 length: 13 amino acids. Germline values: CDR1 SNHLY, CDR2 FYNNEI. V was clipped by 3 bases and J by 4 bases, with 9 bases between them. As DNA, the CDR3 is TGTGCCAGCAGTGACAGGGAACCCTATGGCTACACCTTC. Its translation is CASSDREPYGYTF.

This chain joins TRBV2 and TRBJ2-2, with D possibly being TRBD1 (6 bases). The V end was cut by 7 bases, the J end by 3 bases, with 12 bases between. CDR1 is SNHLY, CDR2 FYNNEI, per germline. CDR3 length: 14 residues. The CDR3 bases are TGTGCCAGCAACAGGGCTGAAGACACCGGGGAGCTGTTTTTT. Its protein is CASNRAEDTGELFF.

The V call is TRBV30, the J call TRBJ2-1, with 7 positions matching TRBD2. Germline V lookup: CDR1 GTSNPN, CDR2 SVGIG (reference sequence). After removal of 8 bases from V and 5 bases from J, the junction contained 6 bases not matched to a gene. The CDR3 extends over 12 amino acids. CDR3 DNA sequence: TGTGCCACTAGCGCTGCAAACAATGAGCAGTTCTTC. It translates to CATSAANNEQFF.

The chain links TRBV25-1 to TRBJ1-1, with 10 bases that match TRBD1. This CDR3 spans 16 amino acids. In germline, CDR1 is MGHDK, CDR2 SYGVNS. Unmatched junction bases numbered 9, after V lost 5 bases and J lost 3 bases. The CDR3 nucleotides are TGTGCCAGCAGTCCCTGGACAGGGGGGGCGCACACTGAAGCTTTCTTT. Its protein product is CASSPWTGGAHTEAFF.

The chain recombines TRBV4-2 with TRBJ2-3; TRBD2 matches 7 bases. Germline V gene lookup returns CDR1 LGHNA and CDR2 YNFKEQ. After removal of 10 bases from V and 4 bases from J, the junction contained 11 bases not matched to a gene. This CDR3 has 14 amino acids. The CDR3 protein is CATSTSLSPDTQYF. The CDR3 DNA is TGTGCCACCTCGACTAGCTTGAGCCCAGATACGCAGTATTTT.

This chain uses TRBV27 with TRBJ1-1; no definite D call. Germline V gives CDR1 MNHEY, CDR2 SMNVEV (reference sequence). V was shortened by 7 bases and J by 1 base, with 19 bases between the two germline ends. This CDR3 contains 16 residues. CDR3 nucleotide sequence: TGTGCCAGCACCCACCTCCCGGCGGCAGCGAACACTGAAGCTTTCTTT. This translates into CASTHLPAAANTEAFF.

The rearrangement uses TRBV11-3 and TRBJ2-1; D gene unclear. Germline loops: CDR1 SGHNT, CDR2 YENEEA. Trimming took 0 bases from V and 4 from J, leaving 10 bases between them. The CDR3 covers 15 residues. The CDR3 loop is CASSLDVSYYNEQFF. CDR3 coding DNA: TGTGCCAGCAGCTTAGATGTTAGCTATTACAATGAGCAGTTCTTC.

This chain uses TRBV6-6 with TRBJ1-5, with D unresolved. Germline V gives CDR1 MNHNY, CDR2 SVGAGI (reference sequence). V was pared by 6 bases and J by 4 bases, with 10 bases between. There are 13 residues in the CDR3. CDR3 nucleotide sequence: TGTGCCAGCAGGCCTACTGAGAATCAGCCCCAGCATTTT. Translating it yields CASRPTENQPQHF.